The 4 T cell receptor beta chains given below trace back to one sample, sequenced in a study of response to subunit inactivated influenza vaccine. TCRdb processed the RT-PCR reads anew with MiXCR; each CDR3 protein has one entry. The data hold 170,000 or so distinct CDR3 sequences, with about 10% observed a single time. The material sequenced was CD8+ T cells sorted from PBMCs, taken less than 30 months after vaccination. The receptors were gathered from a man between 50 and 70 years old who received an inactivated influenza vaccine.

The rearrangement joins TRBV9 to TRBJ2-2; D call uncertain. The CDR3 is 15 residues long. The ends were cut back, 0 bases at V and 7 bases at J, with 13 bases in the middle. The germline CDR1 and CDR2 sequences are SGDLS and YYNGEE. The CDR3 DNA is TGTGCCAGCAGCGTAGGGACGGATTCGGGCGGGGAGCTGTTTTTT. Residues: CASSVGTDSGGELFF. The full variable domain, with the rest looked up from reference TRBV9 and TRBJ2-2, is DSGVTQTPKHLITATGQRVTLRCSPRSGDLSVYWYQQSLDQGLQFLIQYYNGEERAKGNILERFSAQQFPDLHSELNLSSLELGDSALYFCASSVGTDSGGELFFGEGSRLTVL.

The sample holds a few counts of this clonotype. The genes are TRBV2 and TRBJ1-6; TRBD1 matches 11 bases. The CDR3 is 16 amino acids. The junction had 4 bases not matched to a gene; V was cut back by 5 bases and J by 4 bases. Germline V gene lookup returns CDR1 SNHLY and CDR2 FYNNEI. CDR3 region: CASSWDRGSYNSPLHF. CDR3 bases: TGTGCCAGCAGTTGGGACAGGGGGTCGTATAATTCACCCCTCCACTTT.

The J gene is TRBJ1-2, the V gene TRBV20-1, with D uncertain. The V gene lost 0 bases and the J gene lost 0 bases, with 11 bases spanning the gap. The CDR3 contains 15 residues. From germline, CDR1 is DFQATT and CDR2 SNEGSKA (reference sequence). Written as DNA, the CDR3 is TGCAGTGCTAGAGAGGAGACTGGTACTAACTATGGCTACACCTTC. Residues: CSAREETGTNYGYTF.

V and J are TRBV12-3 or TRBV12-4 and TRBJ2-7; D gene unclear. The CDR3 runs to 14 residues. The germline V and J ends were trimmed by 4 bases and 0 bases, with 10 bases remaining between them. CDR3 region: CASSWGGASYEQYF. In DNA form, the CDR3 reads TGTGCCAGCAGTTGGGGTGGCGCCTCCTACGAGCAGTACTTC.